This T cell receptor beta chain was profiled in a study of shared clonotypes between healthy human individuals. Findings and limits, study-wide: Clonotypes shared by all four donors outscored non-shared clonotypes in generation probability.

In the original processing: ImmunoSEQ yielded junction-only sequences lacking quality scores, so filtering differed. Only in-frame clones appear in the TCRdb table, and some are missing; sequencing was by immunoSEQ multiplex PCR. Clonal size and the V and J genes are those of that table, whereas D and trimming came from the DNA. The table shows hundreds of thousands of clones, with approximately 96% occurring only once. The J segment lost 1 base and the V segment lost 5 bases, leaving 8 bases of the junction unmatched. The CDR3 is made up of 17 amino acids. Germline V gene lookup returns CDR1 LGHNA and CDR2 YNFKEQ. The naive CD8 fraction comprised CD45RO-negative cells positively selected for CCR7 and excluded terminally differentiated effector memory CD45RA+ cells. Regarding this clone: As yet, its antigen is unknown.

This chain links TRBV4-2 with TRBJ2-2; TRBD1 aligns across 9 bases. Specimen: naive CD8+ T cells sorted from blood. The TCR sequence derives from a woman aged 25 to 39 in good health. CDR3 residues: CASSYTGGDLNTGELFF. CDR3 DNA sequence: TGTGCCAGCAGCTACACAGGGGGCGACCTGAACACCGGGGAGCTGTTTTTT.